The clone carrying this T cell receptor (beta chain) was recorded a few times. Its antigen remains unidentified. This CDR3 spans 16 amino acids. With 5 bases clipped from V and 7 bases from J, the junction kept 11 bases outside the gene matches. Germline loops: CDR1 MDHEN, CDR2 SYDVKM. Both 60 Vbeta primers and 13 Jbeta primers went into the PCR. Here immunoSEQ multiplex PCR was the method, and the copy in TCRdb shows in-frame clones only, minus some. The data contain 75,000 or so clones, roughly 72% of them singletons. The sample originates from a study of cytomegalovirus exposure and HLA in healthy donors. Study conclusions and caveats: As was reported, the HLA-A and HLA-B alleles of most subjects were accurately predicted from TCR beta sequences.

V and J are TRBV28 and TRBJ2-7; 13 bases align to TRBD2. The TCR was taken from a woman aged 25 to 39 in good health and CMV-seropositive. The sequencing sample was made of PBMCs. The CDR3 DNA sequence: TGTGCCAGCAGTATCCGGACTAGCGGGAGAAGGAGTGAGCAGTACTTC. Translating gives CASSIRTSGRRSEQYF.